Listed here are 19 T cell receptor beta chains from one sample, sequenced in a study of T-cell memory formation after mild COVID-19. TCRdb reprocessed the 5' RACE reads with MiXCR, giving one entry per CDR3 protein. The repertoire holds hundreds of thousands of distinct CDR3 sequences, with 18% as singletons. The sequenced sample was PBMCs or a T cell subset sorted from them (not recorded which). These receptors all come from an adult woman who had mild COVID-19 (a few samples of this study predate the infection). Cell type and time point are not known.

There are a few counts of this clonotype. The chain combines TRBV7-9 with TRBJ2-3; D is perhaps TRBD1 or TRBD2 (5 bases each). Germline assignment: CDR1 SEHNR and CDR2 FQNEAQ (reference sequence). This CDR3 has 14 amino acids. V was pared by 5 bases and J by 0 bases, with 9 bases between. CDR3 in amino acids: CASSGGYSTDTQYF. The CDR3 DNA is TGTGCCAGCAGCGGGGGATACAGCACAGATACGCAGTATTTT.

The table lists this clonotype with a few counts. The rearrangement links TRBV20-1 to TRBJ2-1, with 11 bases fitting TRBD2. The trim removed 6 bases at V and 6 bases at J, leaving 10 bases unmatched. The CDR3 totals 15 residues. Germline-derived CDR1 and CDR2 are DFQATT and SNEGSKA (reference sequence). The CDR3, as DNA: TGCAGTGCAAGATTAGCGGGAGGGCCATCCAATGAGCAGTTCTTC. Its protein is CSARLAGGPSNEQFF.

In DNA, the CDR3 is TGCAGTGCTAGCGACCGAGGACTAGCGGGAGAATGGTCCTACGAGCAGTACTTC. This gives the protein CSASDRGLAGEWSYEQYF. The chain combines TRBV20-1 with TRBJ2-7; 13 nucleotides match TRBD2. This CDR3 spans 18 amino acids. Germline V CDR1 and CDR2: DFQATT, SNEGSKA (reference sequence). V lost 3 bases and J lost 1; bases outside the gene matches: 12.

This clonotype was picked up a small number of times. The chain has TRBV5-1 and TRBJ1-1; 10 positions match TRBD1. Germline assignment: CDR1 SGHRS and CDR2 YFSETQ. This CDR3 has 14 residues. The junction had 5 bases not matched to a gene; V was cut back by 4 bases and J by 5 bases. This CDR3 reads CASSQGQGRTEAFF. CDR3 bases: TGCGCCAGCAGCCAGGGACAGGGGAGGACTGAAGCTTTCTTT.

The CDR3 protein is CSVVPGGYTEAFF. The CDR3 coding sequence is TGCAGCGTTGTACCGGGGGGCTACACTGAAGCTTTCTTT. This chain joins TRBV29-1 and TRBJ1-1; tentative D call: TRBD1 (6 bases). Germline CDR1 SQVTM, CDR2 ANQGSEA. The length of the CDR3 is 13 residues. Trimming pared 4 bases from V and 3 bases from J, leaving 12 bases between.

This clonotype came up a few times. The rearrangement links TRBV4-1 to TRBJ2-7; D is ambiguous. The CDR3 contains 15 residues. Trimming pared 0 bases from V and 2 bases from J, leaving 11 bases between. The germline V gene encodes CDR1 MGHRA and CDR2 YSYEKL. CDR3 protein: CASSQEGTDPYEQYF. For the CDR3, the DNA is TGCGCCAGCAGCCAAGAGGGAACCGATCCCTACGAGCAGTACTTC.

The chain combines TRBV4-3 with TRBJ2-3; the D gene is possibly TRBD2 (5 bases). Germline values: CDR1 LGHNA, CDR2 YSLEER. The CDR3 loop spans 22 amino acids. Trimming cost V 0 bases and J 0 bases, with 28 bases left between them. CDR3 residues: CASSQDRHWTPDKGSSTDTQYF. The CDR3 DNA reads TGCGCCAGCAGCCAAGATAGGCACTGGACTCCCGACAAAGGTTCCAGCACAGATACGCAGTATTTT.

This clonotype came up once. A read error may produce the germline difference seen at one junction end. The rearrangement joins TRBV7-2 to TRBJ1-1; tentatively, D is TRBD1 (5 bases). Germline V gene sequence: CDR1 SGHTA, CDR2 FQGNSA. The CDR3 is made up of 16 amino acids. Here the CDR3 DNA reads TGTGCCAGCAGCTTAGGAACCGGGGCCACGAACACTGAAGCTTTATTT. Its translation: CASSLGTGATNTEALF.

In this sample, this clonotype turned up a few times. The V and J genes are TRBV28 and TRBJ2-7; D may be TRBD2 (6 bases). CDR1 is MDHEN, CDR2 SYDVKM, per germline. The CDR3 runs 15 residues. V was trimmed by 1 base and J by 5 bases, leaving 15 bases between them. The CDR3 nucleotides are TGTGCCAGCAGTTTATCTTACAGGCCGGGGGACGAGCAGTACTTC. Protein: CASSLSYRPGDEQYF.

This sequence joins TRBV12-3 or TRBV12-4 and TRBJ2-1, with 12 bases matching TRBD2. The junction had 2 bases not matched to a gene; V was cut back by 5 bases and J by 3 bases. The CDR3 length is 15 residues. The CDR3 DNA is TGTGCCAGCAGTGGGACTAGCGGGCTCTACAATGAGCAGTTCTTC. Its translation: CASSGTSGLYNEQFF.

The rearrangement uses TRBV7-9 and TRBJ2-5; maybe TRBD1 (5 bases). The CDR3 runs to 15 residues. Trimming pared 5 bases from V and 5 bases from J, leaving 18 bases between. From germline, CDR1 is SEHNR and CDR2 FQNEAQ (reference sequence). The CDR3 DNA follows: TGTGCCAGCAGCCGAAATAGCTTGGCAGGGGAGACCCAGTACTTC. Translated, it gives CASSRNSLAGETQYF.

As DNA, the CDR3 is TGTGCCAGCAGGGACCTAAACAGGGGGCTCATGAACACTGAAGCTTTCTTT. It is translated as CASRDLNRGLMNTEAFF. The chain carries TRBV12-3 or TRBV12-4 and TRBJ1-1; 9 bases map to TRBD1. Trimming took 6 bases from V and 0 from J; bases not matched to a gene: 11. The CDR3 totals 17 residues.

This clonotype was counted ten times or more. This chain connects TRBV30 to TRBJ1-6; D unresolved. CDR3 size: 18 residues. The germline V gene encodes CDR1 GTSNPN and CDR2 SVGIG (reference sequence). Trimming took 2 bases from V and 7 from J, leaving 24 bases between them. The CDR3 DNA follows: TGTGCCTGGAGTTTGGCTTGGGGAAGGCTTTCAAGGAATTCACCCCTCCACTTT. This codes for CAWSLAWGRLSRNSPLHF.

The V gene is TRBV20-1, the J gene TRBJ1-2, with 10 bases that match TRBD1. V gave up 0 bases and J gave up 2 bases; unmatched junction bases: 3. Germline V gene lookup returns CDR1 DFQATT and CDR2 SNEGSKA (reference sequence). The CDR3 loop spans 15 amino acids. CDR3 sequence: CSAREGTGVNYGYTF. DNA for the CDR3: TGCAGTGCTAGAGAAGGGACAGGGGTCAACTATGGCTACACCTTC.

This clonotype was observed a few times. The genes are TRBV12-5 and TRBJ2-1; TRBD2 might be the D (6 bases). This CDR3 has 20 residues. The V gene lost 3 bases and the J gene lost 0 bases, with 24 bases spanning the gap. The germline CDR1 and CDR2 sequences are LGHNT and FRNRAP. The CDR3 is CASGFPPWRISGSSYNEQFF. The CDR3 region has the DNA TGTGCTAGTGGTTTCCCCCCGTGGAGGATTAGCGGAAGCTCCTACAATGAGCAGTTCTTC.

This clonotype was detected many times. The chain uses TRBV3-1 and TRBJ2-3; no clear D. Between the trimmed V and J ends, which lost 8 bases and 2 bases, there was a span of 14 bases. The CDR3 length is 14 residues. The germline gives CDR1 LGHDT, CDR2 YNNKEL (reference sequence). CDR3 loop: CASRFSAITDTQYF. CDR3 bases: TGTGCCAGCCGCTTTTCGGCTATCACAGATACGCAGTATTTT.

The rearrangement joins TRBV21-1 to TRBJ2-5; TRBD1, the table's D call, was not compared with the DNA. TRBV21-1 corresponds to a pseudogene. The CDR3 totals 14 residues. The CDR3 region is CASSKSRGQGTQYF. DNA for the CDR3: TGTGCCAGCAGCAAGTCGAGGGGGCAGGGGACCCAGTACTTC.

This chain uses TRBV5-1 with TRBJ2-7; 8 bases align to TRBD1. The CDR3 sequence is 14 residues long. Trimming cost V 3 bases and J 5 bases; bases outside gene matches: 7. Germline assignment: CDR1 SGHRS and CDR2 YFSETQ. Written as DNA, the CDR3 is TGCGCCAGCAGCTGGGGGGACAGGACCCACGAGCAGTACTTC. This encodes CASSWGDRTHEQYF.

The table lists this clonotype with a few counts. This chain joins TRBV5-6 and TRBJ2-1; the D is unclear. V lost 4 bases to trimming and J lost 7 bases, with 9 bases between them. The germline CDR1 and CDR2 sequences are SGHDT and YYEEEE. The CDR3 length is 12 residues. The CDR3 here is CASSPVGNEQFF. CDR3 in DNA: TGTGCCAGCAGCCCCGTGGGGAATGAGCAGTTCTTC. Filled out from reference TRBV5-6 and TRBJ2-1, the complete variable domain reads DAGVTQSPTHLIKTRGQQVTLRCSPKSGHDTVSWYQQALGQGPQFIFQYYEEEERQRGNFPDRFSGHQFPNYSSELNVNALLLGDSALYLCASSPVGNEQFFGPGTRLTVL.